The present TCR beta chain was sequenced within a study of Graves' ophthalmopathy and Graves' hyperthyroidism. RNA transcripts served as template for amplifying TCR beta CDR3 sequences. The authors performed first-round RT-PCR with HTBI primers and then a second-round multiplex PCR. TCRdb reprocessed the multiplex PCR reads with MiXCR, giving one entry per CDR3 protein. Of 1 million to 1.3 million distinct CDR3 sequences listed, 35% to 40% are singletons. The CDR3 contains 13 residues. Trimming took 6 bases from V and 9 from J; bases not matched to a gene: 3. This clonotype was counted at least ten times. In this cohort, patients with other autoimmune diseases, uncontrolled infections, pregnancy or lactation were excluded.

Sample: peripheral blood or thyroid tissue (not recorded which). This clonotype was sampled from an adult man with Graves' hyperthyroidism. This sequence joins TRBV12-3 or TRBV12-4 and TRBJ1-6; 9 bases map to TRBD1. The CDR3 DNA reads TGTGCCAGCAGCGACAGGGGGGCTTCACCCCTCCACTTT. This gives the protein CASSDRGASPLHF.